The clone carrying this T cell receptor (beta chain) was recorded at least ten times. The sample belongs to a study of HIV-infected patients and healthy controls. TCRdb re-called the 5' RACE reads with MiXCR, one entry per CDR3 protein. The table has more than 60,000 distinct CDR3 sequences, under 25% seen once. Germline CDR1 SGHRS, CDR2 YFSETQ. The CDR3 spans 16 residues. Deletions cut 0 bases from V and 0 bases from J, with 7 bases between. The sequencing sample was made of CD4+ T cells from blood. The rearrangement uses TRBV5-1 and TRBJ2-6; D call uncertain. This TCR was sampled from a human donor in good health. DNA of the CDR3: TGCGCCAGCAGCTTGGGGTTACACTCTGGGGCCAACGTCCTGACTTTC. Protein: CASSLGLHSGANVLTF.